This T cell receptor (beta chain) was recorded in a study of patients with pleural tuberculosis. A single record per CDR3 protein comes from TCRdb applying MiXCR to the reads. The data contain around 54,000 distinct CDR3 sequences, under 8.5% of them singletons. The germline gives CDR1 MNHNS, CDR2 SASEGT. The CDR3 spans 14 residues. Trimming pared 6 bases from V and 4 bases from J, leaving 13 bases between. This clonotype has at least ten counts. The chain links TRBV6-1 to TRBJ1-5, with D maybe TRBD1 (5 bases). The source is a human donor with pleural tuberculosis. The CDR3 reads CASRVGVGNQPQHF. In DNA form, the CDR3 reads TGTGCCAGCAGAGTAGGGGTAGGAAATCAGCCCCAGCATTTT.